This T cell receptor (beta chain) was found in a study of response to subunit inactivated influenza vaccine. A remark on this clonotype: Its antigen is undetermined.

MiXCR was run by TCRdb on the RT-PCR reads, yielding one entry per CDR3 protein. The data hold more than 150,000 distinct CDR3 sequences, with about 9% observed a single time. Broader study findings: The authors proposed limited new T cell recruitment per seasonal influenza vaccination.

The CDR3 is 15 amino acids. V lost 4 bases, J lost 2 bases, and 12 bases lay in between. This specimen was non-naive T cells sorted from PBMCs, taken on the day of vaccination. The source is a man in his fifties who received an inactivated influenza vaccine. J is TRBJ2-1 and V is TRBV12-3 or TRBV12-4; tentatively, D is TRBD1 (7 bases). The CDR3 loop is CASSSTGEAYNEQFF. As DNA, the CDR3 is TGTGCCAGCAGTTCAACAGGGGAGGCCTACAATGAGCAGTTCTTC.